The 11 T cell receptor beta chains given below trace back to one sample, sequenced in a study of somatic mutations in cytotoxic T cells in rheumatoid arthritis (dated by TCRdb to 2015 to 2018). Library construction relied on the immunoSEQ multiplex PCR assay. TCRdb's version of the immuneACCESS table is confined to in-frame rearrangements and falls short of the full clone set. An unresolved V gene accounts for under half of the shortfall where checked; the remainder is of unknown origin. The sample yields approximately 14,000 clones; 70% to 80% were counted once. 28% of the sample is in the top ten clones. Input material: CD8+ T cells sorted from blood. The source of these receptors is an adult with rheumatoid arthritis.

The rearrangement uses TRBV19 and TRBJ1-5; no reliable D call. V was shortened by 5 bases and J by 1 base, with 12 bases between the two germline ends. This CDR3 is built from 15 residues. Germline loops: CDR1 LNHDA, CDR2 SQIVND (reference sequence). The CDR3 reads CASSAEAVSNQPQHF. Written as DNA, the CDR3 is TGTGCCAGTAGTGCCGAGGCTGTGAGCAATCAGCCCCAGCATTTT. The complete variable domain, with remaining parts taken from reference TRBV19 and TRBJ1-5, reads DGGITQSPKYLFRKEGQNVTLSCEQNLNHDAMYWYRQDPGQGLRLIYYSQIVNDFQKGDIAEGYSVSREKKESFPLTVTSAQKNPTAFYLCASSAEAVSNQPQHFGDGTRLSIL.

The genes are TRBV29-1 and TRBJ2-1; D may correspond to TRBD1 or TRBD2 (5 bases each). With 7 bases removed from V and 9 bases from J, the gap between germline ends came to 16 bases. This CDR3 has 12 amino acids. The germline CDR1 and CDR2 sequences are SQVTM and ANQGSEA. CDR3 in amino acids: CSASGAGGEQFF. CDR3 sequence (DNA): TGCAGCGCCAGTGGGGCAGGAGGTGAGCAGTTCTTC.

The DNA for the CDR3 is TGTGCCAGCAGTGGTGAGAAGGGGATGAACACTGAAGCTTTCTTT. Translated, it gives CASSGEKGMNTEAFF. The chain uses TRBV2 and TRBJ1-1; weak D call: TRBD1 (5 bases). Germline V gene sequence: CDR1 SNHLY, CDR2 FYNNEI. Trimming removed 4 bases from V and 0 bases from J, with 12 bases in between. There are 15 residues in the CDR3.

V usage is TRBV10-2 and J usage is TRBJ2-2; D is unresolved. The CDR3 runs to 16 residues. V was clipped by 0 bases and J by 1 base, with 9 bases between them. Germline V CDR1 and CDR2: WSHSY, SAAADI. Here the CDR3 DNA reads TGCGCCAGCAGTGAGTCGAACGAGAAGAACACCGGGGAGCTGTTTTTT. It is translated as CASSESNEKNTGELFF.

The chain is built from TRBV7-9 and TRBJ1-2; TRBD1 aligns across 7 bases. The CDR3 extends over 10 amino acids. CDR1 and CDR2 (germline): SEHNR, FQNEAQ (reference sequence). After removal of 8 bases from V and 13 bases from J, the junction contained 7 bases not matched to a gene. The CDR3 region has the DNA TGTGCCAGCGGACGGGACAGACCCACCTTC. Protein: CASGRDRPTF.

This chain's CDR3 is CATSRDRSGDALTQYF. As DNA, the CDR3 is TGTGCCACCAGCAGAGATCGGTCGGGGGATGCCCTTACGCAGTATTTT. The chain uses TRBV15 and TRBJ2-3; a weak D match, TRBD2 (6 bases). The CDR3 totals 16 residues. The germline V and J ends were trimmed by 0 bases and 8 bases, with 18 bases remaining between them. Looked up from germline, CDR1 is LNHNV and CDR2 is YYDKDF (reference sequence).

The chain joins TRBV4-2 to TRBJ2-2, with 8 bases identical to TRBD2. The germline gives CDR1 LGHNA, CDR2 YNFKEQ. V gave up 1 base and J gave up 7 bases; unmatched junction bases: 5. The CDR3 sequence is 15 residues long. The CDR3 region is CASSQGSGGGGELFF. DNA of the CDR3: TGTGCCAGCAGCCAAGGCAGCGGGGGTGGCGGGGAGCTGTTTTTT.

The V gene is TRBV6-5, the J gene TRBJ2-7; TRBD2 agrees at 7 bases. CDR3 length: 15 residues. With V trimmed by 5 bases and J by 2 bases, 9 bases remained unmatched. Germline V gene lookup returns CDR1 MNHEY and CDR2 SVGAGI. CDR3 DNA: TGTGCCAGCAGTCCAACCTCGGGGGGAGCCTACGAGCAGTACTTC. It codes for CASSPTSGGAYEQYF.

The chain joins TRBV14 to TRBJ1-1; a weak D match, TRBD1 (6 bases). V lost 1 base, J lost 4 bases, and 10 bases lay in between. Germline-derived CDR1 and CDR2 are SGHDN and FVKESK. The CDR3 spans 14 residues. The CDR3 DNA sequence: TGTGCCAGCAGCCAAGGAGCAGGGGTCACTGAAGCTTTCTTT. Amino acids: CASSQGAGVTEAFF.

The chain couples TRBV30 to TRBJ2-7, with D possibly being TRBD1 (7 bases). V lost 2 bases and J lost 3, with 20 bases in between. The germline V gene encodes CDR1 GTSNPN and CDR2 SVGIG (reference sequence). The CDR3 has 16 amino acids. For the CDR3, the DNA is TGTGCCTGGAGTACCGACAGGGACTCTTTTTTCTACGAGCAGTACTTC. This encodes CAWSTDRDSFFYEQYF.

This chain connects TRBV4-1 to TRBJ2-5; D call uncertain. Germline loops: CDR1 MGHRA, CDR2 YSYEKL. Trimming pared 0 bases from V and 2 bases from J, leaving 13 bases between. The CDR3 has 16 amino acids. The CDR3 reads CASSQDHGQQQETQYF. For the CDR3, the DNA is TGCGCCAGCAGCCAAGATCACGGGCAGCAACAAGAGACCCAGTACTTC.